This T cell receptor beta chain was profiled in a study of cytomegalovirus exposure and HLA in healthy donors. The germline gives CDR1 GTSNPN, CDR2 SVGIG (reference sequence). V lost 2 bases to trimming and J lost 6 bases; unmatched junction nucleotides: 13. The CDR3 has 15 residues. The PCR was carried out with 60 Vbeta primers and 13 Jbeta primers. TCRdb keeps only in-frame clones here, not all; method: immunoSEQ multiplex PCR. The sample contains under 200,000 clones, about 81% of which appear only once. The chain employs TRBV30 and TRBJ2-7; 7 bases map to TRBD1. The sequencing sample was made of PBMCs. The TCR originated in a woman aged 50 to 60 in good health and CMV-seropositive. The CDR3 loop is CAWSLAIGAGGEQYF. The CDR3 region has the DNA TGTGCCTGGAGTTTAGCAATCGGGGCAGGGGGCGAGCAGTACTTC.